The sequence of this T cell receptor (beta chain) was determined in a study of blood T cell repertoires in COVID-19. On the study more broadly: T cells, B-cell-depleted T cells, or PBMCs provided the cDNA or gDNA that served as material.

CDR3 length: 12 amino acids. Germline CDR1 reads LNHDA; CDR2 reads SQIVND (reference sequence). The V end lost 3 bases, the J end lost 13 bases, and 15 bases lay between the germline ends. In the authors' methods: Amplifying reference gene primers gave estimates of nucleated cell counts. Sequenced by immunoSEQ multiplex PCR; TCRdb stores in-frame clones only, minus some. That table is the source of V, J and clone size, and D and trimming were worked out from the DNA. Of around 320,000 clones in the sample, around 90% were seen once. This rearrangement joins TRBV19 to TRBJ1-2; a weak D match, TRBD1 (6 bases). This TCR came from a man between 18 and 29 years old with active or convalescent COVID-19. The specimen sequenced was peripheral blood. CDR3 DNA: TGTGCCAGTAGTATCAGGGGCCTACCCTTCACCTTC. Translated: CASSIRGLPFTF.